What follows are 8 T cell receptor beta chains derived from one specimen sequenced in a study of shared clonotypes between healthy human individuals. Data came from immunoSEQ multiplex PCR; TCRdb stores just in-frame clones and leaves some out. The repertoire holds 2 million or so clones, 85% to 95% seen once, with 0.13% in the top ten. The sequenced sample was naive CD4+ T cells sorted from blood. Described subset: CD45RA+ positively selected. The receptors originated from a man aged 18 to 35 in good health.

This chain uses TRBV2 with TRBJ2-7; TRBD1 aligns across 7 bases. The CDR3 loop spans 16 amino acids. Trimming cost V 3 bases and J 2 bases; bases outside gene matches: 10. Germline CDR1 and CDR2: SNHLY and FYNNEI. CDR3 protein: CASSDPPDRVAYEQYF. DNA of the CDR3: TGTGCCAGCAGTGACCCTCCCGACAGGGTCGCCTACGAGCAGTACTTC.

The chain employs TRBV5-6 and TRBJ1-4, with TRBD1 identical over 7 bases. This CDR3 is built from 15 residues. The junction had 3 bases not matched to a gene; V was cut back by 2 bases and J by 2 bases. Germline CDR1 reads SGHDT; CDR2 reads YYEEEE. CDR3 amino acids: CASSLQGLTNEKLFF. Here the CDR3 DNA reads TGTGCCAGCAGCTTACAGGGGCTGACTAATGAAAAACTGTTTTTT.

The chain joins TRBV6-5 to TRBJ1-2, with 8 bases matching TRBD1. Looked up from germline, CDR1 is MNHEY and CDR2 is SVGAGI. This CDR3 region has 15 residues. V shed 0 bases, J shed 2 bases, and the junction held 2 bases outside the gene matches. CDR3 sequence: CASSYSGQANYGYTF. CDR3 DNA: TGTGCCAGCAGTTACTCGGGACAGGCGAACTATGGCTACACCTTC.

The chain combines TRBV11-2 with TRBJ1-2; D call uncertain. The CDR3 is 13 residues long. Germline V CDR1 and CDR2: SGHAT, FQNNGV. The V end was cut by 5 bases, the J end by 2 bases, with 9 bases between. The CDR3 bases are TGTGCCAGCAGCCTGGCCCCGAACTATGGCTACACCTTC. As protein: CASSLAPNYGYTF.

The chain uses TRBV7-2 and TRBJ2-7; D not certain. Per germline, CDR1 SGHTA and CDR2 FQGNSA. The CDR3 is 13 amino acids. V lost 4 bases to trimming and J lost 3 bases, with 10 bases between them. CDR3 sequence (DNA): TGTGCCAGCAGCTCTATGACCTTCTACGAGCAGTACTTC. Protein product: CASSSMTFYEQYF.

The chain recombines TRBV2 with TRBJ2-2; TRBD1 might be the D (5 bases). This CDR3 region has 14 residues. Germline V gene sequence: CDR1 SNHLY, CDR2 FYNNEI. Trimming left V 4 bases short and J 7 bases short, with 13 bases between. CDR3 residues: CASSGAPTGGELFF. CDR3 bases: TGTGCCAGCAGTGGTGCCCCCACAGGCGGGGAGCTGTTTTTT.

The rearrangement uses TRBV5-1 and TRBJ2-3; TRBD1 matches at 8 bases. The CDR3 extends over 13 amino acids. V lost 5 bases, J lost 4 bases, and 3 bases stayed unmatched. Germline V gives CDR1 SGHRS, CDR2 YFSETQ. In nucleotides, the CDR3 is TGCGCCAGCAGATCACAGGGGGCAGATACGCAGTATTTT. Amino acid sequence: CASRSQGADTQYF.

CDR3 region: CASMPGLAESYEQYF. The CDR3 nucleotides are TGTGCCAGCATGCCCGGACTAGCGGAATCCTACGAGCAGTACTTC. This chain joins TRBV6-1 and TRBJ2-7; 10 bases agree with TRBD2. The V and J ends lost 7 bases and 1 base, in that order; junction bases with no gene match: 7. The CDR3 extends over 15 amino acids. Germline loops: CDR1 MNHNS, CDR2 SASEGT.